The next 9 T cell receptor beta chains were all read from a single sample in a study of T-cell reconstitution after alpha-beta-depleted transplantation in children. TCRbeta library construction was performed incorporating unique molecular identifiers. Via MiXCR, TCRdb re-called the PCR reads, giving one row per CDR3 protein. The table lists a few hundred thousand distinct CDR3 sequences, 20% to 30% of them singletons. The source was PBMCs, collected before TCRalphabeta/CD19-depleted stem cell transplant. These receptors all stem from a boy under two years old with Wiskott-Aldrich syndrome, due to receive a stem cell transplant.

The J gene is TRBJ2-1, the V gene TRBV5-1, with D maybe TRBD2 (5 bases). The germline gives CDR1 SGHRS, CDR2 YFSETQ. This CDR3 is 14 amino acids long. Trimming left V 7 bases short and J 4 bases short, with 15 bases between. The CDR3 DNA follows: TGCGCCAGCGGCGAACTAGTAGGGTACAATGAGCAGTTCTTC. Translation: CASGELVGYNEQFF.

The chain recombines TRBV5-1 with TRBJ2-3; 7 positions agree with TRBD2. Losses at the gene ends were 4 bases for V and 4 bases for J; bases not matched to a gene: 9. Germline CDR1 is SGHRS and CDR2 is YFSETQ. This CDR3 is 15 amino acids long. The chain's CDR3 is CASSVGAGEADTQYF. The CDR3 region has the DNA TGCGCCAGCAGCGTCGGGGCGGGAGAGGCAGATACGCAGTATTTT.

The chain uses TRBV20-1 and TRBJ2-1, with 11 nucleotides matching TRBD2. The length of the CDR3 is 15 residues. The V segment lost 6 bases and the J segment 4 bases; nucleotides outside the gene matches: 8. Per germline, CDR1 DFQATT and CDR2 SNEGSKA (reference sequence). The CDR3 sequence is CSATPPSGRYNEQFF. DNA of the CDR3: TGCAGTGCCACCCCACCTAGCGGGAGGTACAATGAGCAGTTCTTC.

The chain links TRBV28 to TRBJ1-1; D gene ambiguous. The CDR3 extends over 14 amino acids. Germline values: CDR1 MDHEN, CDR2 SYDVKM. V was cut by 8 bases and J by 4 bases, with 17 bases left in between. The CDR3 region is CASAQFLGSTEAFF. DNA of the CDR3: TGTGCCAGCGCCCAGTTTTTAGGGTCCACTGAAGCTTTCTTT. The full variable domain, its missing parts supplied by reference TRBV28 and TRBJ1-1, is DVKVTQSSRYLVKRTGEKVFLECVQDMDHENMFWYRQDPGLGLRLIYFSYDVKMKEKGDIPEGYSVSREKKERFSLILESASTNQTSMYLCASAQFLGSTEAFFGQGTRLTVV.

The V call is TRBV15, the J call TRBJ2-1; D is unclear. Germline loops: CDR1 LNHNV, CDR2 YYDKDF (reference sequence). This CDR3 has 15 residues. Trimming took 1 base from V and 10 from J, leaving 17 bases between them. In DNA, the CDR3 is TGTGCCACCAGCAGAGCTGACTGGGAAGGGAAAGAGCAGTTCTTC. It is translated as CATSRADWEGKEQFF.

The chain has TRBV5-1 and TRBJ1-2; unclear D gene. V was trimmed by 4 bases and J by 3 bases, leaving 10 bases between them. CDR1 and CDR2 from the germline V gene are SGHRS and YFSETQ. The CDR3 has 13 amino acids. The CDR3 DNA is TGCGCCAGCAGCGATGGCAGAGACTATGGCTACACCTTC. This codes for CASSDGRDYGYTF.

The chain is built from TRBV20-1 and TRBJ2-1; TRBD2 is a possible D gene (6 bases). The germline V gene encodes CDR1 DFQATT and CDR2 SNEGSKA (reference sequence). The length of the CDR3 is 15 residues. The ends were cut back, 5 bases at V and 0 bases at J, with 14 bases in the middle. The CDR3 nucleotides are TGCAGTGCTCTCAGGGACTTGCGCTCCTACAATGAGCAGTTCTTC. Residues: CSALRDLRSYNEQFF.

This chain uses TRBV28 with TRBJ2-1; 11 nucleotides match TRBD2. Germline lookup yields CDR1 MDHEN and CDR2 SYDVKM. With V trimmed by 5 bases and J by 2 bases, 8 bases remained unmatched. This CDR3 spans 17 amino acids. CDR3 bases: TGTGCCAGCAGTCACCCTAGCGGGAGGATCCCCTACAATGAGCAGTTCTTC. Translated, it gives CASSHPSGRIPYNEQFF.

The chain has TRBV5-1 and TRBJ2-7; 7 bases fit TRBD1. The CDR3 is made up of 17 amino acids. Germline loops: CDR1 SGHRS, CDR2 YFSETQ. The trim removed 0 bases at V and 6 bases at J, leaving 15 bases unmatched. CDR3 sequence reads: CASSLEPRTGRESEQYF. For the CDR3, the DNA is TGCGCCAGCAGCTTGGAGCCCAGGACAGGAAGGGAGTCCGAGCAGTACTTC.